Described below is a single T cell receptor beta chain sequence and its context. Its target is unknown. This sample was included in a study of T cells expressing NK-cell markers. Overall study: In sorted CD3+CD56+NKG2C+, CD3+CD56+NKG2C- and CD3+CD56-NKG2C+ T cells, TCR beta repertoires were obtained. Study-wide findings and caveats: In 5 to 7 donors, dominant CD3+CD56+NKG2C+ clones formed about 1.0-8% of CD8+ cells.

CDR3 length equals 11 residues. TCRdb reprocessed the 5' RACE reads; each CDR3 protein has one entry and no DNA is given. The sample spans about 260,000 distinct CDR3 sequences; the ten largest clones claim 4.2%. The V and J genes are TRBV12-3 or TRBV12-4 and TRBJ2-2; there is no DNA to check the TCRdb D call of TRBD1. The receptor's source is a woman between 18 and 70 years old in good health. The sequencing sample was made of blood T cells: a sorted CD56 or NKG2C T cell subset, CD4+ or CD8+ T cells, or bulk PBMC T cells (not recorded which). The CDR3 protein is CGIDRAGELFF.